The T cell receptor beta chain under discussion was sequenced for a study of blood T cell repertoires in COVID-19 (TCRdb year 2020). In the study overall: Samples covering the acute and convalescent phases of COVID-19 were provided by collaborators in the United States, Italy and Spain. The material from the prospective study consisted of cDNA or gDNA derived from T cells, B-cell-depleted T cells, or PBMCs. Subjects who had been exposed to COVID-19, were actively infected with it, or had recovered from it provided the deeply sampled blood TCRbeta repertoires that made up the dataset. The repertoires were made available in a free public database intended to serve as a resource for research on the immune response to SARS-CoV-2. The samples were drawn from the first 160 participants of the ongoing ImmuneRACE study and from some 1,300 subjects provided by 6 global collaborators. The sample metadata nearly always contained a de-identified subject ID, COVID-19 status, age in years and sex. Where HLA class I and class II types were available, the types were taken from metadata supplied by the sample provider, not from assay-based typing.

On this clone itself: Its recognized antigen is unknown. No much larger clone is present one base from it, and per-base qualities are unavailable.

The CDR3 covers 13 residues, taking in both the cysteine and the phenylalanine. Just the 39-base CDR3 DNA is kept, in frame starting at base 1. Between the V and J ends, shortened by 8 bases and 3 bases respectively, the junction contains 13 bases. Via the germline V gene, CDR1 is MDHEN and CDR2 SYDVKM. TCRbeta CDR3 regions were amplified from genomic DNA by means of the immunoSEQ Assay, a bias-controlled multiplex PCR. For the original study's pipeline: Within the assay, amplification of reference gene primers was used to estimate how many nucleated cells each sample contained. To quantify the absolute abundance of each unique TCRbeta CDR3 rearrangement, sequence reads were collapsed and filtered. For each sample, productive Simpson clonality was calculated as the square root of Simpson's diversity index across productive rearrangements. Imported from immuneACCESS, the table was reduced by TCRdb to in-frame sequences with V and J called. These copies leave out some clones; in studies compared against another copy, an unresolved V gene accounts for under half, and the cause of the remainder is not known. That table gives V, J and clone size, and the DNA gave D and trimming. The sample records 200,000 to 250,000 clones, around four fifths of which are singletons. The ten largest clones add up to less than 6% of the sample.

The paper's findings and limits, for the study overall: The quantity of clinical and demographic metadata differed by source and by participant and was supplied without curation.

In Seattle, one collaborating source enrolled patients while the infection was active and tracked those patients longitudinally over the course of disease. Whole blood was collected in K2EDTA tubes by collaborating institutions according to the institutions' own protocols. Collaborator samples were shipped for TCRbeta analysis as frozen whole blood, isolated PBMCs, or DNA extracted from either sample type. The sequence was collected from a woman between 65 and 79 years old with COVID-19, enrolled during active disease. The V and J genes are TRBV28 and TRBJ1-1, with TRBD1 tentatively as D gene (5 bases match). The sample consisted of peripheral blood. The DNA sequence is as follows: TGTGCCAGCTTACTCGGGGGGGACACTGAAGCTTTCTTT. It translates to CASLLGGDTEAFF.